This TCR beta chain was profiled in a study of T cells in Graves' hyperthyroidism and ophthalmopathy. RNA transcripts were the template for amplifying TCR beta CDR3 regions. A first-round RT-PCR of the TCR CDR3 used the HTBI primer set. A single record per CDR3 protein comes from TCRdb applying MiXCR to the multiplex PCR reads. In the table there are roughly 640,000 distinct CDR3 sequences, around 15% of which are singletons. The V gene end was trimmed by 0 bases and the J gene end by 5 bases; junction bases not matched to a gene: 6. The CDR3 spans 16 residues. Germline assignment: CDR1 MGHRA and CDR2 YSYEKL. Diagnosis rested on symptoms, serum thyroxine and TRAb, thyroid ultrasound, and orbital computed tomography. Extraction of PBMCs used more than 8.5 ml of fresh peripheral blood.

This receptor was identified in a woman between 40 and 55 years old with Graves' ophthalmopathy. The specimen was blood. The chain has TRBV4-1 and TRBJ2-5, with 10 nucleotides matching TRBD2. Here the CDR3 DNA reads TGCGCCAGCAGCCAAGATGGAGGGACTAGCGCGGAGACCCAGTACTTC. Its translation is CASSQDGGTSAETQYF.